This paragraph covers one T cell receptor beta chain sequence. This CDR3 comprises 15 residues. CDR1 MNHEY and CDR2 SVGAGI come from the germline V gene. Unmatched junction bases numbered 6, after V lost 6 bases and J lost 2 bases. This entry belongs to a study of blood T cell repertoires in COVID-19. On the study more broadly: Samples of COVID-19 (acute and convalescent) were obtained from the United States, Italy and Spain. PBMCs, B-cell-depleted T cells, or T cells provided the cDNA or gDNA that made up the material.

The authors' processing: Researchers report that nucleated cell counts were estimated from reference gene primer amplification. Produced via immunoSEQ multiplex PCR; TCRdb's table is partial and in-frame only. V, J and clone size reflect that table, while D and trimming were determined from the DNA. The sample records more than 200,000 clones, 80% to 90% being singletons. Sample: peripheral blood. The V call is TRBV6-5, the J call TRBJ1-1, with 10 bases identical to TRBD1. The TCR originated in a man aged 55 to 69 with acute or convalescent COVID-19. The CDR3 DNA reads as TGTGCCAGCAGCTCCCGACAGGGGGCCAACACTGAAGCTTTCTTT. Translation gives CASSSRQGANTEAFF.